The 17 T cell receptor beta chains listed next were all sequenced from one sample in a study of shared clonotypes between healthy human individuals. The table came from immunoSEQ multiplex PCR; TCRdb's copy has only in-frame clones and leaves some out. The data show nearly 1 million clones, around 80% seen once. The sequencing sample was made of memory CD4+ T cells sorted from blood. Subset described: CD45RA-negative fraction. All receptors come from a man between 18 and 35 years old in good health.

The chain is built from TRBV30 and TRBJ1-2; possible D gene TRBD1, 6 bases. CDR3 size: 13 residues. Germline loops: CDR1 GTSNPN, CDR2 SVGIG (reference sequence). The V gene lost 3 bases and the J gene lost 4 bases, with 12 bases spanning the gap. The CDR3 DNA is TGTGCCTGGAGGGGGGCCCGCGGCTATGGCTACACCTTC. This encodes CAWRGARGYGYTF.

The chain links TRBV2 to TRBJ2-5; D is possibly TRBD2 (6 bases). Germline assignment: CDR1 SNHLY and CDR2 FYNNEI. V shed 4 bases and J shed 5 bases, with 11 bases lying between them. The CDR3 has 13 residues. CDR3 loop: CASSAGGVETQYF. DNA of the CDR3: TGTGCCAGCAGTGCAGGCGGGGTGGAGACCCAGTACTTC.

The table lists this clone with a few counts. This chain uses TRBV10-3 with TRBJ1-5; 7 bases fit TRBD1. The V and J ends lost 3 bases and 0 bases, in that order; junction bases with no gene match: 2. The CDR3 runs to 15 residues. The germline gives CDR1 ENHRY, CDR2 SYGVKD. CDR3 loop: CAISERDSSNQPQHF. In nucleotides, the CDR3 is TGTGCCATCAGTGAAAGGGACAGTAGCAATCAGCCCCAGCATTTT.

This clone was counted a single time. V is TRBV6-5 and J is TRBJ2-7; tentative D call: TRBD1 (5 bases). The CDR3 is made up of 14 amino acids. Trimming took 2 bases from V and 0 from J, leaving 8 bases between them. From germline, CDR1 is MNHEY and CDR2 SVGAGI. CDR3 sequence (DNA): TGTGCCAGCAGTTACCAGGGCCGCTCCTACGAGCAGTACTTC. Translation gives CASSYQGRSYEQYF.

CDR3 sequence: CSADTGIGAFF. For the CDR3, the DNA is TGCAGTGCTGATACAGGGATTGGTGCTTTCTTT. This chain links TRBV20-1 with TRBJ1-1, with D perhaps matching TRBD1 (6 bases). Trimming removed 5 bases at V and 11 bases at J, with 15 bases between. The CDR3 is made up of 11 amino acids. Per germline, CDR1 DFQATT and CDR2 SNEGSKA (reference sequence).

V usage is TRBV5-4 and J usage is TRBJ1-2; D is uncertain. This CDR3 has 14 amino acids. The V and J ends lost 0 bases and 7 bases respectively, with 13 bases between them. In germline, CDR1 is SGHNT, CDR2 YYREEE (reference sequence). The DNA of the CDR3 is TGTGCCAGCAGCTTGGCCGGGGATGTAACTGGCTACACCTTC. This encodes CASSLAGDVTGYTF.

This clone was counted many times. This sequence joins TRBV6-1 and TRBJ1-6; D unclear. V was shortened by 1 base and J by 7 bases, with 8 bases between the two germline ends. The germline V gene encodes CDR1 MNHNS and CDR2 SASEGT. The CDR3 length is 14 residues. The CDR3 bases are TGTGCCAGCAGTGAAGGGTTGCAGAATTCACCCCTCCACTTT. This encodes CASSEGLQNSPLHF.

The CDR3 DNA reads as TGTGCCAGCAGCCCGTTGGGCAGCTCCTACGAGCAGTACTTC. Amino acids: CASSPLGSSYEQYF. V is TRBV4-2 and J is TRBJ2-7; D unresolved. The CDR3 contains 14 residues. V was cut by 4 bases and J by 0 bases, with 10 bases left in between. Germline V gene lookup returns CDR1 LGHNA and CDR2 YNFKEQ.

This clone was counted only a few times. Other DNA sequences within the sample encode an identical CDR3. The chain couples TRBV18 to TRBJ1-5, with D tentatively TRBD1 (6 bases). This CDR3 region has 14 residues. Trimming removed 2 bases from V and 2 bases from J, with 7 bases in between. CDR1 and CDR2 from the germline V gene are KGHSH and LQKENI. The CDR3 DNA reads as TGTGCCAGCTCACCAGGGGGCGGCAATCAGCCCCAGCATTTT. Amino acids: CASSPGGGNQPQHF.

The chain has TRBV5-8 and TRBJ2-5; D is possibly TRBD2 (6 bases). CDR3 length: 15 amino acids. From germline, CDR1 is SGHTS and CDR2 YDEGEE. Trimming stripped 3 bases from V and 4 bases from J, with 16 bases between. The CDR3 DNA reads TGTGCCAGCAGCTCTTCCGCGGGGTATCTAGAGACCCAGTACTTC. It is translated as CASSSSAGYLETQYF.

This clone turned up a few times. The rearrangement links TRBV5-6 to TRBJ2-7, with TRBD2 matching over 11 bases. Germline values: CDR1 SGHDT, CDR2 YYEEEE. The CDR3 has 15 residues. V was pared by 4 bases and J by 6 bases, with 9 bases of the junction left unmatched. CDR3 sequence reads: CASSKGASGRSEQYF. For the CDR3, the DNA is TGTGCCAGCAGCAAAGGGGCTAGCGGGAGGAGCGAGCAGTACTTC.

V is TRBV5-5 and J is TRBJ1-5; TRBD1 is a possible D gene (5 bases). Trimming left V 4 bases short and J 0 bases short, with 11 bases between. From germline, CDR1 is SGHKS and CDR2 YYEKEE (reference sequence). The CDR3 totals 15 residues. The CDR3 protein is CASSPGGTSNQPQHF. The CDR3 bases are TGTGCCAGCAGCCCTGGCGGGACTAGCAATCAGCCCCAGCATTTT.

V and J are TRBV10-3 and TRBJ1-1; D ambiguous. The CDR3 runs to 13 residues. The V end lost 2 bases, the J end lost 4 bases, and 8 bases lay between the germline ends. Germline CDR1 and CDR2: ENHRY and SYGVKD. CDR3 bases: TGTGCCATCAGTGAGACTGATTTCACTGAAGCTTTCTTT. Protein product: CAISETDFTEAFF.

In this sample, this clone turned up many times. J is TRBJ2-5 and V is TRBV7-2, with 16 bases identical to TRBD2. The V gene's germline CDR1 is SGHTA and CDR2 FQGNSA. The CDR3 has 19 residues. After removal of 5 bases from V and 6 bases from J, the junction contained 15 bases not matched to a gene. CDR3 DNA sequence: TGTGCCAGCAGCCAGGCCCCCGGGACTAGCGGGAGGGCCGGGAAGACCCAGTACTTC. Amino acids: CASSQAPGTSGRAGKTQYF.

The table lists this clone with a count of one. The rearrangement links TRBV29-1 to TRBJ2-3; D ambiguous. The CDR3 consists of 18 residues. Germline V gene lookup returns CDR1 SQVTM and CDR2 ANQGSEA. The V and J ends lost 0 bases and 1 base respectively, with 20 bases between them. The CDR3 region has the DNA TGCAGCGTTGAAGAAGGTGATAAGGCACCGGCGGGCACAGATACGCAGTATTTT. Its translation: CSVEEGDKAPAGTDTQYF.

This chain uses TRBV5-1 with TRBJ1-6; 8 bases are a match to TRBD1. Per germline, CDR1 SGHRS and CDR2 YFSETQ. V shed 4 bases and J 7 bases; nucleotides not matched to a gene: 4. The CDR3 loop spans 14 amino acids. The CDR3: CASSPGQENSPLHF. CDR3 in DNA: TGCGCCAGCAGCCCGGGACAGGAGAATTCACCCCTCCACTTT.

This chain uses TRBV18 with TRBJ2-3, with 14 positions matching TRBD2. CDR3 length: 17 amino acids. The trim removed 4 bases at V and 3 bases at J, leaving 6 bases unmatched. Germline CDR1 KGHSH, CDR2 LQKENI. The CDR3 protein is CASSQGTSGSGTDTQYF. The CDR3 bases are TGTGCCAGCTCACAAGGGACTAGCGGGAGCGGAACAGATACGCAGTATTTT.